The entry below gives a single TCR beta chain sequence along with its context. Its antigen is undetermined. Looked up from germline, CDR1 is LNHNV and CDR2 is YYDKDF (reference sequence). The CDR3 loop spans 17 amino acids. J lost 7 bases, V lost 1 base, and 9 bases had no gene match. This sample is drawn from a study of CD8 T cells in ankylosing spondylitis. General observations from the study: The authors found the disease-linked clones to be CD8+ and relatively rare in peripheral blood.

Quantitative 5'-RACE was performed with molecular barcodes, and it yielded the TCR beta libraries. TCRdb ran MiXCR on the 5' RACE reads and lists one entry per CDR3 protein. This sample carries approximately 350,000 distinct CDR3 sequences, 20% to 25% of them seen once, and the ten largest clones take over 10%. The material sequenced was blood, either unsorted or a sorted T cell fraction (not recorded which). This rearrangement joins TRBV15 to TRBJ2-1; 11 bases match TRBD1. The clonotype originates from a male donor with ankylosing spondylitis or in good health (not recorded which). CDR3 nucleotides: TGTGCCACCAGCAGAGTGCCACTGGGACAGGGGGTAAATGAGCAGTTCTTC. Translated: CATSRVPLGQGVNEQFF.